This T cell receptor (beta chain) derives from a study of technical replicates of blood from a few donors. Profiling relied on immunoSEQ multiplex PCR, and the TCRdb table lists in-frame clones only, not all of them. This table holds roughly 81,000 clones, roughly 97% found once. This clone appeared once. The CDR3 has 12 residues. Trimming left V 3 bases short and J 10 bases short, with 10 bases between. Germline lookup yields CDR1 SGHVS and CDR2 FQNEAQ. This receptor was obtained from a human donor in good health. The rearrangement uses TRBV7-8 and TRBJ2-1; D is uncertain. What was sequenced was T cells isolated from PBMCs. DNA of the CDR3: TGTGCCAGCAGCTTCGAGCGCCTCGAGCAGTTCTTC. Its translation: CASSFERLEQFF. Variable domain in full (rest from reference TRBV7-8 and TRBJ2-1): GAGVSQSPRYKVAKRGQDVALRCDPISGHVSLFWYQQALGQGPEFLTYFQNEAQLDKSGLPSDRFFAERPEGSVSTLKIQRTQQEDSAVYLCASSFERLEQFFGPGTRLTVL.